This entry lists 14 T cell receptor beta chains sequenced from one sample in a study of cytomegalovirus exposure and HLA in healthy donors. This table comes from immunoSEQ multiplex PCR, and its TCRdb copy is limited to in-frame clones, with some not included. This sample has around 230,000 clones, with approximately 86% found just once. The source material was PBMCs. Receptors were obtained from a woman between 25 and 40 years old in good health and CMV-seropositive.

The genes are TRBV5-1 and TRBJ2-7; D possibly corresponds to TRBD1 (6 bases). Trimming pared 8 bases from V and 1 base from J, leaving 16 bases between. Germline lookup yields CDR1 SGHRS and CDR2 YFSETQ. This CDR3 contains 14 residues. This chain's CDR3 is CASQEDSTSYEQYF. Written as DNA, the CDR3 is TGCGCCAGTCAGGAGGACAGTACTTCCTACGAGCAGTACTTC.

With regard to this clone: Germline is not matched at one junction end, which may reflect a read error. The rearrangement joins TRBV15 to TRBJ2-1; D gene unclear. This CDR3 comprises 15 residues. CDR1 and CDR2 from the germline V gene are LNHNV and YYDKDF (reference sequence). The CDR3 DNA reads TGTGCCACCAGCAGTGACAAAAATCCCCACAATGCGCAGTTCTTC. Encoded protein: CATSSDKNPHNAQFF. Full variable domain (remainder filled in from reference TRBV15 and TRBJ2-1): DAMVIQNPRYQVTQFGKPVTLSCSQTLNHNVMYWYQQKSSQAPKLLFHYYDKDFNNEADTPDNFQSRRPNTSFCFLDIRSPGLGDTAMYLCATSSDKNPHNAQFFGPGTRLTVL.

V gene TRBV5-8 combines with J gene TRBJ1-2; D is ambiguous. The CDR3 is 13 residues long. CDR1 is SGHTS, CDR2 YDEGEE, per germline. Trimming pared 2 bases from V and 4 bases from J, leaving 9 bases between. The CDR3 DNA sequence: TGTGCCAGCAGCTTTGAGGGAGTCTATGGCTACACCTTC. Protein sequence: CASSFEGVYGYTF. Full variable domain (rest looked up from reference TRBV5-8 and TRBJ1-2): EAGVTQSPTHLIKTRGQQATLRCSPISGHTSVYWYQQALGLGLQFLLWYDEGEERNRGNFPPRFSGRQFPNYSSELNVNALELEDSALYLCASSFEGVYGYTFGSGTRLTVV.

V is TRBV6-1 and J is TRBJ2-7; D is perhaps TRBD1 (5 bases). The CDR3 runs 11 residues. Trimming cost V 6 bases and J 4 bases, with 7 bases left between them. The germline CDR1 and CDR2 sequences are MNHNS and SASEGT. The CDR3 loop reads CASRQGYEQYF. As DNA, the CDR3 is TGTGCCAGCAGGCAGGGATACGAGCAGTACTTC.

The chain uses TRBV5-1 and TRBJ2-1, with a tentative D call TRBD2 (5 bases). The V and J ends lost 3 bases and 5 bases respectively, with 15 bases between them. This CDR3 has 15 residues. The germline V gene has CDR1 SGHRS and CDR2 YFSETQ. DNA of the CDR3: TGCGCCAGCAGCTCCATAGAGGGTCCCGACAATGAGCAGTTCTTC. Protein product: CASSSIEGPDNEQFF.

The chain has TRBV29-1 and TRBJ2-2, with unresolved D. The CDR3 spans 10 residues. Between the trimmed V and J ends, which lost 7 bases and 5 bases, there was a span of 5 bases. Germline lookup yields CDR1 SQVTM and CDR2 ANQGSEA. The CDR3 DNA reads TGCAGCGGTTATACCGGGGAGCTGTTTTTT. Protein sequence: CSGYTGELFF.

The chain employs TRBV11-2 and TRBJ1-3; D remains unclear. This CDR3 spans 13 amino acids. With 2 bases removed from V and 4 bases from J, the gap between germline ends came to 6 bases. In germline, CDR1 is SGHAT, CDR2 FQNNGV. CDR3 DNA: TGTGCCAGCAGCTTATGGCAGGGAAACACCATATATTTT. Its translation is CASSLWQGNTIYF. The entire variable domain, with the rest obtained from reference TRBV11-2 and TRBJ1-3, is as follows: EAGVAQSPRYKIIEKRQSVAFWCNPISGHATLYWYQQILGQGPKLLIQFQNNGVVDDSQLPKDRFSAERLKGVDSTLKIQPAKLEDSAVYLCASSLWQGNTIYFGEGSWLTVV.

The chain links TRBV10-3 to TRBJ2-1; 9 nucleotides match TRBD1. Germline V gives CDR1 ENHRY, CDR2 SYGVKD. There are 16 residues in the CDR3. The ends lost 4 bases at V and 4 bases at J; junction bases unmatched: 8. The DNA for the CDR3 is TGTGCCATCAGTGCTTCCGGGACAGGGTTTTACAATGAGCAGTTCTTC. It yields the protein CAISASGTGFYNEQFF.

The chain couples TRBV30 to TRBJ1-1; D uncertain. The CDR3 has 14 residues. Germline CDR1 is GTSNPN and CDR2 is SVGIG (reference sequence). V lost 3 bases to trimming and J lost 1 base, with 12 bases between them. CDR3 in amino acids: CAWRELWSNTEAFF. CDR3 bases: TGTGCCTGGAGGGAGCTGTGGTCGAACACTGAAGCTTTCTTT.

The count of this clone is one. The chain links TRBV6-1 to TRBJ1-5; no clear D. The CDR3 loop spans 17 amino acids. Germline CDR1 is MNHNS and CDR2 is SASEGT. Trimming shortened V by 1 base and J by 0 bases, and 13 bases separated the two germline ends. CDR3 sequence reads: CASSEDEGLYSNQPQHF. CDR3 DNA: TGTGCCAGCAGTGAAGATGAGGGTCTTTATAGCAATCAGCCCCAGCATTTT.

About this clone itself: A read error may account for a junction end that differs from germline. The chain joins TRBV5-1 to TRBJ2-1; TRBD1 matches 7 bases. Germline V gene sequence: CDR1 SGHRS, CDR2 YFSETQ. This CDR3 comprises 13 residues. This CDR3 reads CASSLLSGTVGIF. CDR3 sequence (DNA): TGCGCCAGCAGCCTGCTATCCGGGACAGTAGGAATCTTC.

The genes are TRBV27 and TRBJ2-1; D gene unclear. Trimming took off 6 bases at V and 0 bases at J, with 12 bases between the two ends. The CDR3 sequence is 15 residues long. Germline CDR1 MNHEY, CDR2 SMNVEV (reference sequence). CDR3 region: CASSGAISSYNEQFF. The CDR3 nucleotides are TGTGCCAGCAGCGGAGCGATAAGCTCCTACAATGAGCAGTTCTTC.

The gene calls are TRBV30 and TRBJ2-1; a weak D match, TRBD1 (7 bases). Per the germline V gene, CDR1 is GTSNPN and CDR2 is SVGIG (reference sequence). The germline V and J ends were trimmed by 3 bases and 9 bases, with 12 bases remaining between them. This CDR3 has 12 amino acids. The CDR3 protein is CAWSGQGGEQFF. CDR3 coding DNA: TGTGCCTGGAGCGGCCAGGGGGGTGAGCAGTTCTTC. The whole variable domain, filled in from reference TRBV30 and TRBJ2-1, reads SQTIHQWPATLVQPVGSPLSLECTVEGTSNPNLYWYRQAAGRGLQLLFYSVGIGQISSEVPQNLSASRPQDRQFILSSKKLLLSDSGFYLCAWSGQGGEQFFGPGTRLTVL.

The chain recombines TRBV5-1 with TRBJ2-7; 12 nucleotides align to TRBD1. The CDR3 length is 17 residues. In germline, CDR1 is SGHRS, CDR2 YFSETQ. V was pared by 4 bases and J by 2 bases, with 10 bases of the junction left unmatched. DNA for the CDR3: TGCGCCAGCAGCCCCAGTTCCGGGACAGGGGGCGCCTACGAGCAGTACTTC. Translating it yields CASSPSSGTGGAYEQYF.